The present entry profiles one TCR beta chain with its context. The table came from immunoSEQ multiplex PCR; TCRdb's copy has only in-frame clones and leaves some out. This table holds about 50,000 clones, around four fifths found once. This sample was included in a study of blood T cell repertoires in COVID-19. In the study overall: Sites across the United States, Italy and Spain contributed samples from acute and convalescent COVID-19.

This CDR3 comprises 13 residues. V gave up 8 bases and J gave up 8 bases; unmatched junction bases: 11. This chain connects TRBV12-3 or TRBV12-4 to TRBJ1-2, with TRBD1 matching 7 bases. This clonotype was obtained from an elderly woman with acute or convalescent COVID-19. The specimen was peripheral blood. CDR3 loop: CASSQGSAEGYTF. The CDR3 coding sequence is TGTGCCAGCTCACAGGGGTCTGCTGAAGGCTACACCTTC.